These 28 T cell receptor beta chains were all obtained from the same sample, sequenced in a study of regulatory T cells in long-lasting Graves disease. Time point indicated: persistent/refractory GD, antithyroid drugs over 5 years with positive TRAb. Preparation of the TCR library used RNA extracted from PBMCs. Construction of TCR beta libraries relied on iRepertoire HTBI primers and on Arm-PCR targeting CDR3 regions. TCRdb re-called the multiplex PCR reads through MiXCR, storing one row per CDR3 protein. Seen here are approximately 470,000 distinct CDR3 sequences, about 20% observed once, and the top ten hold over 7.5%. The sample here was peripheral blood mononuclear cells (PBMCs), taken when the disease was refractory, from a patient treated with antithyroid drugs. The receptors come from a female donor with Graves disease.

In this sample, this clonotype turned up a few times. This sequence joins TRBV30 and TRBJ2-7; 7 nucleotides align to TRBD2. J was trimmed by 2 bases and V by 0 bases; bases with no gene match: 10. Germline V gene data show CDR1 as GTSNPN and CDR2 as SVGIG (reference sequence). CDR3 size: 16 residues. Written as DNA, the CDR3 is TGTGCCTGGAGTGTACGTAGACTAGCCGGGACCTACGAGCAGTACTTC. It is translated as CAWSVRRLAGTYEQYF.

There are many counts of this clonotype. V usage is TRBV3-1 and J usage is TRBJ1-2; D is possibly TRBD1 (5 bases). Germline-derived CDR1 and CDR2 are LGHDT and YNNKEL (reference sequence). This CDR3 spans 14 amino acids. Trimming removed 4 bases at V and 5 bases at J, with 14 bases between. CDR3 amino acids: CASSLTRGVYGYTF. CDR3 in DNA: TGTGCCAGCAGCCTCACAAGAGGGGTTTATGGCTACACCTTC.

In its sample, this clonotype was seen many times. The gene calls are TRBV3-1 and TRBJ1-4, with TRBD1 matching 9 bases. The CDR3 sequence is 14 residues long. V trimming: 4 bases; J trimming: 10 bases; junction bases outside the gene matches: 7. Germline lookup yields CDR1 LGHDT and CDR2 YNNKEL (reference sequence). As DNA, the CDR3 is TGTGCCAGCAGCCCCGGGACAGGGAACCCAAAACTGTTTTTT. Residues: CASSPGTGNPKLFF.

The chain links TRBV20-1 to TRBJ2-3; the D gene is possibly TRBD1 (5 bases). With 3 bases removed from V and 6 bases from J, the gap between germline ends came to 16 bases. Germline assignment: CDR1 DFQATT and CDR2 SNEGSKA (reference sequence). The CDR3 totals 14 residues. CDR3 residues: CSARAGYGADTQYF. CDR3 sequence (DNA): TGCAGTGCTAGGGCTGGCTATGGGGCGGATACGCAGTATTTT.

This clonotype was observed at least ten times. The rearrangement joins TRBV20-1 to TRBJ2-7, with 9 positions matching TRBD2. J gave up 1 base and V 6 bases, and 4 bases lay outside the gene matches. The CDR3 totals 13 residues. Germline CDR1 is DFQATT and CDR2 is SNEGSKA (reference sequence). In DNA, the CDR3 is TGCAGTGCGTCGCTAGCGGGATCCTACGAGCAGTACTTC. Translating it yields CSASLAGSYEQYF.

The J gene is TRBJ1-1, the V gene TRBV9, with unresolved D. Trimming shortened V by 3 bases and J by 1 base, and 19 bases separated the two germline ends. Germline CDR1 and CDR2: SGDLS and YYNGEE. This CDR3 has 17 residues. This CDR3 reads CASSADPVWVPNTEAFF. CDR3 in DNA: TGTGCCAGCAGCGCCGACCCGGTTTGGGTACCGAACACTGAAGCTTTCTTT.

The genes are TRBV4-2 and TRBJ1-1, with D possibly TRBD1 on 6 matching bases. CDR3 length equals 14 residues. V lost 7 bases and J 4 bases, leaving 16 bases between the germline ends. Germline V gene sequence: CDR1 LGHNA, CDR2 YNFKEQ. The DNA of the CDR3 is TGTGCCAGCACTCAACGAGGGGGACGCACTGAAGCTTTCTTT. Translating it yields CASTQRGGRTEAFF.

The table lists this clonotype with a few counts. The CDR3 is CATSRGRTNEKLFF. The CDR3 coding sequence is TGTGCCACCAGCAGAGGGAGGACTAATGAAAAACTGTTTTTT. This rearrangement joins TRBV15 to TRBJ1-4; D gene ambiguous. Germline V gives CDR1 LNHNV, CDR2 YYDKDF (reference sequence). Deletions cut 1 base from V and 2 bases from J, with 5 bases between. The CDR3 has 14 residues.

The V call is TRBV7-2, the J call TRBJ2-3, with 7 bases that match TRBD1. Germline loops: CDR1 SGHTA, CDR2 FQGNSA. The CDR3 runs 14 residues. The junction had 3 bases not matched to a gene; V was cut back by 3 bases and J by 3 bases. The DNA for the CDR3 is TGTGCCAGCAGCTTGGCGACAGGGACAGATACGCAGTATTTT. This translates into CASSLATGTDTQYF.

The chain links TRBV6-1 to TRBJ2-7, with 14 positions matching TRBD2. The V and J ends lost 6 bases and 2 bases, in that order; junction bases with no gene match: 9. CDR1 is MNHNS and CDR2 is SASEGT in the germline V gene. CDR3 length: 17 residues. For the CDR3, the DNA is TGTGCCAGCAGCCGGACTAGCGGGAGGATCATTCCCTACGAGCAGTACTTC. Its translation is CASSRTSGRIIPYEQYF.

This clonotype turned up a few times. The chain uses TRBV13 and TRBJ2-7, with no clear D. Germline CDR1 reads PRHDT; CDR2 reads FYEKMQ (reference sequence). This CDR3 region has 13 residues. The V and J ends lost 5 bases and 1 base respectively, with 9 bases between them. This CDR3 is CASSPNVSYEQYF. The CDR3 DNA reads as TGTGCCAGCAGCCCGAACGTGTCCTACGAGCAGTACTTC.

This clonotype has just a few counts. One base away lies a much larger clone, so this may be a sequencing read error. V and J are TRBV2 and TRBJ1-1; D call uncertain. The CDR3 runs to 13 residues. Germline CDR1 and CDR2: SNHLY and FYNNEI. The CDR3 here is CASSGLANTGAFF. CDR3 in DNA: TGTGCCAGCAGCGGACTCGCTAACACTGGAGCTTTCTTT.

The gene calls are TRBV6-1 and TRBJ2-1, with TRBD1 matching over 7 bases. The CDR3 sequence is 15 residues long. V trimming: 4 bases; J trimming: 0 bases; junction bases outside the gene matches: 3. Germline values: CDR1 MNHNS, CDR2 SASEGT. The CDR3 protein is CASSGTGGSYNEQFF. CDR3 in DNA: TGTGCCAGCAGTGGGACAGGCGGCTCCTACAATGAGCAGTTCTTC.

This clonotype was observed a handful of times. J is TRBJ1-2 and V is TRBV7-2, with D uncertain. Trimming removed 3 bases from V and 2 bases from J, with 10 bases in between. The germline CDR1 and CDR2 sequences are SGHTA and FQGNSA. The CDR3 is 14 residues long. DNA of the CDR3: TGTGCCAGCAGCTTCAGCCATCCCAACTATGGCTACACCTTC. This translates into CASSFSHPNYGYTF.

At least ten counts were recorded for this clonotype. CDR3 in DNA: TGCAGTGCTAGAGACGACCGGGGCCTACTTCTCGAGCAGTACTTC. Its translation is CSARDDRGLLLEQYF. The rearrangement links TRBV20-1 to TRBJ2-7, with D perhaps matching TRBD1 or TRBD2 (5 bases each). The germline gives CDR1 DFQATT, CDR2 SNEGSKA (reference sequence). The CDR3 contains 15 residues. Trimming stripped 0 bases from V and 6 bases from J, with 18 bases between.

The V call is TRBV28, the J call TRBJ2-6; possibly TRBD1 or TRBD2 for D (5 bases each). CDR1 MDHEN and CDR2 SYDVKM come from the germline V gene. This CDR3 is 17 amino acids long. Deletions cut 6 bases from V and 0 bases from J, with 15 bases between. DNA for the CDR3: TGTGCCAGCAGCCCCGAGGGGAGCAGCTCTGGGGCCAACGTCCTGACTTTC. As protein: CASSPEGSSSGANVLTF. Drawing the rest from reference TRBV28 and TRBJ2-6, the complete variable domain is DVKVTQSSRYLVKRTGEKVFLECVQDMDHENMFWYRQDPGLGLRLIYFSYDVKMKEKGDIPEGYSVSREKKERFSLILESASTNQTSMYLCASSPEGSSSGANVLTFGAGSRLTVL.

The V and J genes are TRBV6-1 and TRBJ1-5; D might be TRBD1 (6 bases). Trimming took off 9 bases at V and 3 bases at J, with 18 bases between the two ends. Germline CDR1 MNHNS, CDR2 SASEGT. CDR3 length equals 15 residues. CDR3 bases: TGTGCCAGTCGCCCGTGGACAGCCCTCAATCAGCCCCAGCATTTT. It is translated as CASRPWTALNQPQHF.

This clonotype was observed a handful of times. The gene calls are TRBV14 and TRBJ2-7, with D perhaps assigned TRBD1 or TRBD2 (5 bases each). The CDR3 covers 16 residues. The V and J ends lost 4 bases and 2 bases respectively, with 18 bases between them. Germline CDR1 and CDR2: SGHDN and FVKESK. In nucleotides, the CDR3 is TGTGCCAGCAGCCGCCCCGGGACGGATGTTACCTACGAGCAGTACTTC. Translation gives CASSRPGTDVTYEQYF.

In its sample, this clonotype was seen a few times. CDR3 in amino acids: CASRRDSATYEQYF. The CDR3 DNA is TGTGCCAGCAGAAGGGACAGCGCTACCTACGAGCAGTACTTC. This chain links TRBV6-2 or TRBV6-3 with TRBJ2-7; the match to TRBD1 covers 7 bases. This CDR3 comprises 14 residues. Germline V lookup: CDR1 MNHEY, CDR2 SVGEGT. Losses at the gene ends were 6 bases for V and 2 bases for J; bases not matched to a gene: 7.

The table lists this clonotype with many counts. The chain employs TRBV28 and TRBJ2-7; D is unclear. The CDR3 consists of 13 residues. From germline, CDR1 is MDHEN and CDR2 SYDVKM. Trimming left V 2 bases short and J 2 bases short, with 7 bases between. CDR3 region: CASSLANAYEQYF. The CDR3 DNA reads as TGTGCCAGCAGTTTAGCCAATGCCTACGAGCAGTACTTC.

Worth noting for this clonotype: A much more abundant neighbour one base away suggests this may be a read error. V is TRBV7-9 and J is TRBJ2-5; D might be TRBD1 (5 bases). In germline, CDR1 is SEHNR, CDR2 FQNEAQ (reference sequence). Trimming removed 5 bases from V and 1 base from J, with 17 bases in between. The CDR3 has 16 residues. CDR3 amino acids: CASSPPWGRLQETQYF. CDR3 bases: TGTGCCAGCAGCCCACCATGGGGCAGACTCCAAGAGACCCAGTACTTC.

As concerns this clonotype: A single base separates this from a much larger clone, so it may be a read error. This chain uses TRBV30 with TRBJ1-4; D perhaps matches TRBD1 (6 bases). Germline CDR1 is GTSNPN and CDR2 is SVGIG (reference sequence). V lost 4 bases and J lost 0, with 9 bases in between. This CDR3 has 14 residues. The CDR3 nucleotides read TGTGCCTGGACCCGACAGGCAACTAATGAAAAACTGTTTTTT. This encodes CAWTRQATNEKLFF.

A remark on this clonotype: It may be a read error: a sequence one base away is much more abundant. The J gene is TRBJ2-7, the V gene TRBV6-2 or TRBV6-3; the D is unclear. Looked up from germline, CDR1 is MNHEY and CDR2 is SVGEGT. This CDR3 contains 16 residues. Trimming pared 0 bases from V and 6 bases from J, leaving 18 bases between. The CDR3 region has the DNA TGTGCCAGCAGTTACTCAGGGCCGATTAGAGAGTGCGAGCAGTACTTC. It encodes CASSYSGPIRECEQYF.

This clonotype has ten or more counts. V gene TRBV6-2 or TRBV6-3 combines with J gene TRBJ2-6, with D perhaps matching TRBD1 (6 bases). V was shortened by 5 bases and J by 2 bases, with 22 bases between the two germline ends. CDR3 length equals 19 residues. From germline, CDR1 is MNHEY and CDR2 SVGEGT. The CDR3 DNA follows: TGTGCCAGCAGTCCAGAGGGCGCAGGGGCTGTCACTGGGGCCAACGTCCTGACTTTC. It specifies CASSPEGAGAVTGANVLTF.

This clonotype was counted ten times or more. This chain links TRBV28 with TRBJ2-5, with D perhaps assigned TRBD1 or TRBD2 (5 bases each). The CDR3 totals 15 residues. Germline assignment: CDR1 MDHEN and CDR2 SYDVKM. The germline V and J ends were trimmed by 5 bases and 7 bases, with 20 bases remaining between them. The CDR3 DNA follows: TGTGCCAGCAGTCCGGGGACCAGCCAGTCAGGGACCCAGTACTTC. It encodes CASSPGTSQSGTQYF.

This clonotype came up many times. The rearrangement uses TRBV11-2 and TRBJ1-1; D gene ambiguous. The CDR3 length is 15 residues. Germline loops: CDR1 SGHAT, CDR2 FQNNGV. V was clipped by 1 base and J by 1 base, with 10 bases between them. The CDR3 sequence: CASSLGPSTNTEAFF. CDR3 nucleotides: TGTGCCAGCAGCTTAGGACCTTCCACGAACACTGAAGCTTTCTTT.

This clonotype is a singleton in its sample. The chain has TRBV2 and TRBJ2-1, with 8 nucleotides matching TRBD1. V gave up 6 bases and J gave up 9 bases; unmatched junction bases: 7. Germline assignment: CDR1 SNHLY and CDR2 FYNNEI. This CDR3 has 13 residues. CDR3 loop: CASRGTGLFEQFF. The CDR3 region has the DNA TGTGCCAGCAGGGGGACAGGTTTGTTTGAGCAGTTCTTC.

A few counts support this clonotype. The rearrangement links TRBV28 to TRBJ2-1; 10 nucleotides agree with TRBD2. The ends lost 4 bases at V and 3 bases at J; junction bases unmatched: 6. The CDR3 covers 16 residues. In germline, CDR1 is MDHEN, CDR2 SYDVKM. The CDR3 loop reads CASSSQVAGGYNEQFF. As DNA, the CDR3 is TGTGCCAGCAGTTCCCAGGTAGCGGGAGGCTACAATGAGCAGTTCTTC.